This TCR beta chain came from a study of control samples from healthy donors and cancer patients. The CDR3 runs 14 residues. V lost 1 base and J lost 1, with 6 bases in between. CDR1 and CDR2 (germline): SGHAT, FQNNGV. Only in-frame clones appear in the TCRdb table, and some are missing; sequencing was by immunoSEQ multiplex PCR. The sample lists about 140,000 clones, around 88% seen once, with 1.7% in the top ten. With respect to this clone: The same CDR3 is also encoded by other DNA sequences in this sample.

This sequence joins TRBV11-2 and TRBJ2-3; D could derive from TRBD1 or TRBD2 (5 bases each). Source material: blood. The receptor comes from a man aged 18 to 29 in good health. The CDR3 DNA follows: TGTGCCAGCAGCTTAGGAGGGGGCACAGATACGCAGTATTTT. Protein: CASSLGGGTDTQYF. Full variable domain (outside the CDR3, taken from reference TRBV11-2 and TRBJ2-3): EAGVAQSPRYKIIEKRQSVAFWCNPISGHATLYWYQQILGQGPKLLIQFQNNGVVDDSQLPKDRFSAERLKGVDSTLKIQPAKLEDSAVYLCASSLGGGTDTQYFGPGTRLTVL.